The 23 T cell receptor beta chains below were found in one sample sequenced in a study of PD-1 blockade in mismatch repair-deficient tumors. The table came from immunoSEQ multiplex PCR; TCRdb's copy has only in-frame clones and leaves some out. The table includes approximately 40,000 clones, roughly three quarters detected once. Sample: peripheral blood, taken 4 weeks after starting pembrolizumab. The receptor set was obtained from an adult with mismatch repair-deficient cancer.

This clone was observed a handful of times. The chain links TRBV29-1 to TRBJ2-1; 9 positions match TRBD2. The CDR3 loop spans 15 amino acids. The germline V gene encodes CDR1 SQVTM and CDR2 ANQGSEA. V dropped 2 bases and J dropped 5; count of bases not matched to a gene: 7. The CDR3 here is CSVEMDSGSNNEQFF. The CDR3 DNA sequence: TGCAGCGTTGAAATGGATAGCGGGAGTAACAATGAGCAGTTCTTC.

This chain uses TRBV7-2 with TRBJ2-1; D is undetermined. The CDR3 covers 16 residues. V lost 4 bases and J 0 bases, leaving 13 bases between the germline ends. Germline CDR1 and CDR2: SGHTA and FQGNSA. This CDR3 reads CASSWSATNSYNEQFF. The CDR3 DNA reads TGTGCCAGCAGCTGGTCGGCTACAAACTCCTACAATGAGCAGTTCTTC.

This rearrangement joins TRBV29-1 to TRBJ2-3; no firm D call. Germline V gene sequence: CDR1 SQVTM, CDR2 ANQGSEA. CDR3 length: 11 residues. The V end lost 5 bases, the J end lost 4 bases, and 7 bases lay between the germline ends. CDR3: CSVWRSDTQYF. CDR3 nucleotide sequence: TGCAGCGTTTGGCGGTCAGATACGCAGTATTTT.

This clone was seen only once. V and J are TRBV28 and TRBJ2-5; TRBD1 agrees at 9 bases. This CDR3 has 14 amino acids. V trimming: 6 bases; J trimming: 4 bases; junction bases outside the gene matches: 6. The germline V gene encodes CDR1 MDHEN and CDR2 SYDVKM. As DNA, the CDR3 is TGTGCCAGCAGGAAGGGGACAGGGCGAGAGACCCAGTACTTC. The encoded protein is CASRKGTGRETQYF.

V usage is TRBV6-6 and J usage is TRBJ2-2; 8 bases agree with TRBD2. The CDR3 is 13 amino acids. From germline, CDR1 is MNHNY and CDR2 SVGAGI (reference sequence). After removal of 7 bases from V and 3 bases from J, the junction contained 1 base not matched to a gene. In DNA form, the CDR3 reads TGTGCCAGCAACGGGAGGGACACCGGGGAGCTGTTTTTT. This gives the protein CASNGRDTGELFF.

The genes are TRBV4-2 and TRBJ2-6; the match to TRBD2 covers 11 bases. CDR1 LGHNA and CDR2 YNFKEQ come from the germline V gene. The junction had 1 base not matched to a gene; V was cut back by 0 bases and J by 0 bases. The CDR3 loop spans 18 amino acids. In DNA, the CDR3 is TGTGCCAGCAGCCAAGATGGGACTAGCGGCTCTGGGGCCAACGTCCTGACTTTC. Translating gives CASSQDGTSGSGANVLTF.

The chain couples TRBV28 to TRBJ2-2; D uncertain. The CDR3 is 12 amino acids. In germline, CDR1 is MDHEN, CDR2 SYDVKM. V was shortened by 4 bases and J by 7 bases, with 7 bases between the two germline ends. The CDR3 DNA follows: TGTGCCAGCAGTTCTCTGAGCGGGGAGCTGTTTTTT. Its translation is CASSSLSGELFF.

This clone was counted only a few times. The V and J genes are TRBV28 and TRBJ2-1; D unresolved. The CDR3 loop spans 12 amino acids. Trimming stripped 6 bases from V and 5 bases from J, with 8 bases between. The germline CDR1 and CDR2 sequences are MDHEN and SYDVKM. This chain's CDR3 is CASSGLDNEQFF. CDR3 sequence (DNA): TGTGCCAGCAGCGGCCTAGACAATGAGCAGTTCTTC.

The chain uses TRBV28 and TRBJ2-3, with 7 bases fitting TRBD1. Germline-derived CDR1 and CDR2 are MDHEN and SYDVKM. V dropped 5 bases and J dropped 1; count of bases not matched to a gene: 6. CDR3 length: 15 amino acids. The CDR3, as DNA: TGTGCCAGCAGTCCCTCCGACAGGGGCACAGATACGCAGTATTTT. Protein sequence: CASSPSDRGTDTQYF.

The chain combines TRBV30 with TRBJ2-1; 7 nucleotides line up with TRBD2. CDR1 is GTSNPN and CDR2 is SVGIG in the germline V gene (reference sequence). CDR3 size: 14 residues. Trimming took 2 bases from V and 4 from J; bases not matched to a gene: 5. The CDR3, as DNA: TGTGCCTGGAGTTGGGCTAGCGGATACAATGAGCAGTTCTTC. As protein: CAWSWASGYNEQFF.

The chain links TRBV30 to TRBJ1-5, with D possibly being TRBD1 (6 bases). The germline V gene has CDR1 GTSNPN and CDR2 SVGIG (reference sequence). Deletions cut 3 bases from V and 3 bases from J, with 18 bases between. CDR3 length equals 16 residues. The CDR3 reads CAWSPTGRGSNQPQHF. The CDR3 DNA reads as TGTGCCTGGAGCCCCACCGGCAGGGGTTCCAATCAGCCCCAGCATTTT.

The chain couples TRBV5-4 to TRBJ2-3; D is tentatively TRBD1 or TRBD2 (6 bases each). CDR3 length: 16 residues. Trimming left V 5 bases short and J 3 bases short, with 19 bases between. Germline CDR1 is SGHNT and CDR2 is YYREEE (reference sequence). CDR3 loop: CASRASGGQRTDTQYF. The CDR3 DNA reads as TGTGCCAGCAGGGCATCTGGGGGGCAGCGGACAGATACGCAGTATTTT.

This clone was seen a handful of times. CDR3 sequence (DNA): TGCGCCAGCAGTGAGCCGGACAGGGGGCTAGAGCCCTACCAAGAGACCCAGTACTTC. Its protein is CASSEPDRGLEPYQETQYF. The rearrangement links TRBV10-1 to TRBJ2-5, with TRBD1 matching 11 bases. Trimming cost V 2 bases and J 0 bases; bases outside gene matches: 11. The CDR3 is 19 amino acids. Germline V CDR1 and CDR2: WNHNN, SYGVQD (reference sequence).

This clone is medium-sized by share. The chain is built from TRBV30 and TRBJ2-3; possibly TRBD2 for D (6 bases). Trimming removed 0 bases from V and 5 bases from J, with 15 bases in between. The CDR3 length is 15 residues. Germline V gene data show CDR1 as GTSNPN and CDR2 as SVGIG (reference sequence). The CDR3 loop reads CAWSVLGGAKDTQYF. CDR3 coding DNA: TGTGCCTGGAGTGTACTAGGAGGGGCTAAAGATACGCAGTATTTT.

The V call is TRBV5-4, the J call TRBJ2-7; D may correspond to TRBD1 or TRBD2 (5 bases each). Deletions cut 4 bases from V and 6 bases from J, with 11 bases between. Germline V gene sequence: CDR1 SGHNT, CDR2 YYREEE (reference sequence). The CDR3 sequence is 12 residues long. The CDR3 loop reads CASSTGTGEQYF. CDR3 DNA: TGTGCCAGCAGCACCGGGACGGGCGAGCAGTACTTC.

This clone was counted between two and nine times. The V gene is TRBV21-1, the J gene TRBJ1-5; the table's D call TRBD1 went unverified against the DNA. TRBV21-1 is described as a pseudogene. The CDR3 covers 18 residues. In nucleotides, the CDR3 is TGTGCCAGCAGCAAAGCTCGGGGCTGGACAGAAGAAGGTCAGCCCCAGCATTTT. Amino acid sequence: CASSKARGWTEEGQPQHF.

The chain combines TRBV9 with TRBJ2-7; D uncertain. Germline CDR1 reads SGDLS; CDR2 reads YYNGEE. This CDR3 region has 12 residues. V lost 2 bases to trimming and J lost 4 bases, with 7 bases between them. CDR3 residues: CASSVPSYEQYF. The CDR3 region has the DNA TGTGCCAGCAGCGTTCCCTCTTACGAGCAGTACTTC. Full variable domain (remainder filled in from reference TRBV9 and TRBJ2-7): DSGVTQTPKHLITATGQRVTLRCSPRSGDLSVYWYQQSLDQGLQFLIQYYNGEERAKGNILERFSAQQFPDLHSELNLSSLELGDSALYFCASSVPSYEQYFGPGTRLTVT.

V and J are TRBV28 and TRBJ1-2; D may be TRBD1 (5 bases). Germline V gene sequence: CDR1 MDHEN, CDR2 SYDVKM. The V end lost 2 bases, the J end lost 5 bases, and 18 bases lay between the germline ends. CDR3 size: 16 residues. Here the CDR3 reads CASSLPLWDGDYGYTF. The DNA for the CDR3 is TGTGCCAGCAGTTTACCCCTATGGGACGGAGATTATGGCTACACCTTC.

This chain joins TRBV5-1 and TRBJ2-1, with 14 bases matching TRBD2. Germline CDR1 is SGHRS and CDR2 is YFSETQ. With V trimmed by 0 bases and J by 9 bases, 2 bases remained unmatched. The CDR3 runs 15 residues. The CDR3 DNA sequence: TGCGCCAGCAGCTTGGGACTAGCGGGAGGGCCTGAGCAGTTCTTC. This translates into CASSLGLAGGPEQFF. Filled out from reference TRBV5-1 and TRBJ2-1, the complete variable domain reads KAGVTQTPRYLIKTRGQQVTLSCSPISGHRSVSWYQQTPGQGLQFLFEYFSETQRNKGNFPGRFSGRQFSNSRSEMNVSTLELGDSALYLCASSLGLAGGPEQFFGPGTRLTVL.

The chain links TRBV6-5 to TRBJ2-7, with 8 bases matching TRBD1. CDR1 and CDR2 (germline): MNHEY, SVGAGI. The CDR3 has 13 residues. Trimming took 8 bases from V and 7 from J; bases not matched to a gene: 10. CDR3 protein: CASSRTGSREQYF. The CDR3 coding sequence is TGTGCCAGCTCCCGGACAGGGTCGAGGGAGCAGTACTTC.

This chain connects TRBV5-6 to TRBJ2-3; 8 nucleotides agree with TRBD2. Unmatched junction bases numbered 11, after V lost 4 bases and J lost 1 base. CDR3 size: 17 residues. CDR1 and CDR2 from the germline V gene are SGHDT and YYEEEE. The CDR3 bases are TGTGCCAGCAGCGGCACTCAACAGCGGGAGCGCACAGATACGCAGTATTTT. It is translated as CASSGTQQRERTDTQYF.

The V call is TRBV11-3, the J call TRBJ1-3, with unresolved D. The V gene lost 5 bases and the J gene lost 7 bases, with 9 bases spanning the gap. Germline V gives CDR1 SGHNT, CDR2 YENEEA. This CDR3 has 12 amino acids. The CDR3 is CASSQTMNTIYF. In DNA, the CDR3 is TGTGCCAGCAGCCAGACAATGAACACCATATATTTT.

The table lists this clone with a count of one. This chain links TRBV30 with TRBJ1-2; D may be TRBD1 (5 bases). Germline CDR1 reads GTSNPN; CDR2 reads SVGIG (reference sequence). V was pared by 1 base and J by 4 bases, with 13 bases between. This CDR3 contains 14 residues. This CDR3 reads CAWSALPTAYGYTF. CDR3 in DNA: TGTGCCTGGAGTGCCCTCCCGACAGCCTATGGCTACACCTTC.